This passage covers 30 T cell receptor beta chains from one sample sequenced in a study of molecular identifiers for immune sequencing clone quantification. TCRdb reanalysed the PCR reads using MiXCR and keeps one entry per CDR3 protein. The data contain nearly 650,000 distinct CDR3 sequences, around 25% of them singletons. Sample: naive CD8+ T cells from blood, with Jurkat cell RNA spiked in. Subset of the sample: FACS-sorted CD8+CD4-CCR7+CD45RA+ naive T cells. These receptors all stem from a human donor in good health. Some libraries in this study had Jurkat cell RNA spiked in.

This chain joins TRBV11-2 and TRBJ2-1; 14 bases are shared with TRBD2. CDR3 length: 15 amino acids. The V and J ends lost 5 bases and 8 bases, in that order; junction bases with no gene match: 5. Germline V CDR1 and CDR2: SGHAT, FQNNGV. For the CDR3, the DNA is TGTGCCAGCAGCAACGGGACTAGCGGGGGCTATGAGCAGTTCTTC. Its protein product is CASSNGTSGGYEQFF.

This clonotype was counted only a few times. The chain employs TRBV4-3 and TRBJ1-5, with TRBD1 as a possible D gene (6 bases). Per germline, CDR1 LGHNA and CDR2 YSLEER. This CDR3 comprises 13 residues. The germline V and J ends were trimmed by 4 bases and 6 bases, with 10 bases remaining between them. The CDR3 is CASSPYRAQPQHF. CDR3 coding DNA: TGCGCCAGCAGCCCATACAGGGCTCAGCCCCAGCATTTT.

This clonotype was found a few times. The CDR3 reads CASSLVHQETQYF. In DNA, the CDR3 is TGTGCCAGCAGCTTAGTCCACCAAGAGACCCAGTACTTC. The chain employs TRBV7-9 and TRBJ2-5; D ambiguous. The CDR3 is 13 amino acids. The germline V gene has CDR1 SEHNR and CDR2 FQNEAQ (reference sequence). The V and J ends lost 1 base and 0 bases respectively, with 3 bases between them.

This clonotype has a count of ten or more. The V gene is TRBV7-6, the J gene TRBJ2-2; D remains ambiguous. V was clipped by 1 base and J by 6 bases, with 6 bases between them. Germline V gene sequence: CDR1 SGHVS, CDR2 FNYEAQ. The CDR3 extends over 13 amino acids. The CDR3 DNA sequence: TGTGCCAGCAGCTTAGATCCGGCCGGGGAGCTGTTTTTT. This sequence encodes CASSLDPAGELFF.

The table lists this clonotype with many counts. This CDR3 is CSVRGGQGRRTEAFF. In DNA form, the CDR3 reads TGCAGCGTTAGGGGAGGACAGGGGAGACGGACTGAAGCTTTCTTT. The chain employs TRBV29-1 and TRBJ1-1; 9 bases are shared with TRBD1. The CDR3 runs to 15 residues. With 5 bases clipped from V and 5 bases from J, the junction kept 12 bases outside the gene matches. Germline V lookup: CDR1 SQVTM, CDR2 ANQGSEA.

The rearrangement uses TRBV5-4 and TRBJ1-2; TRBD1 matches 12 bases. The V and J ends lost 4 bases and 2 bases, in that order; junction bases with no gene match: 9. The CDR3 runs 17 residues. Germline assignment: CDR1 SGHNT and CDR2 YYREEE (reference sequence). CDR3 sequence (DNA): TGTGCCAGCAGCATAACGGGACAGGGGGCGCAGAACTATGGCTACACCTTC. This sequence encodes CASSITGQGAQNYGYTF.

This clonotype was picked up many times. The chain combines TRBV29-1 with TRBJ2-1; 8 positions agree with TRBD2. CDR3 length: 17 residues. J was trimmed by 10 bases and V by 3 bases; bases with no gene match: 20. Germline CDR1 reads SQVTM; CDR2 reads ANQGSEA. The CDR3 sequence is CSVDRGVVLSGSGEQFF. The CDR3 bases are TGCAGCGTTGATAGGGGTGTTGTTCTAAGCGGGAGTGGGGAGCAGTTCTTC.

V usage is TRBV19 and J usage is TRBJ2-5, with TRBD2 identical over 13 bases. This CDR3 is built from 16 residues. The germline gives CDR1 LNHDA, CDR2 SQIVND (reference sequence). After removal of 5 bases from V and 4 bases from J, the junction contained 7 bases not matched to a gene. The DNA of the CDR3 is TGTGCCAGTAGTTCCTGGGGACTAGCGGGGTCAGAGACCCAGTACTTC. This translates into CASSSWGLAGSETQYF.

The J gene is TRBJ2-7, the V gene TRBV29-1, with D perhaps TRBD2 (6 bases). The V end lost 3 bases, the J end lost 3 bases, and 12 bases lay between the germline ends. The CDR3 sequence is 13 residues long. CDR1 SQVTM and CDR2 ANQGSEA come from the germline V gene. The CDR3 DNA sequence: TGCAGCGTTGAGTCTGGGGAGGACTACGAGCAGTACTTC. Protein sequence: CSVESGEDYEQYF.

This chain connects TRBV12-3 or TRBV12-4 to TRBJ2-1, with 10 bases fitting TRBD1. The CDR3 is 14 residues long. V dropped 6 bases and J dropped 6; count of bases not matched to a gene: 5. Written as DNA, the CDR3 is TGTGCCAGCAGCCCCAGGACAGGGGGCAATGAGCAGTTCTTC. Amino acid sequence: CASSPRTGGNEQFF.

The sample holds one count of this clonotype. The CDR3 end shows no conserved phenylalanine or tryptophan, and so a read error is likely. The chain employs TRBV19 and TRBJ2-3; 11 bases agree with TRBD2. This CDR3 has 17 residues. Germline V gene lookup returns CDR1 LNHDA and CDR2 SQIVND (reference sequence). Trimming at V came to 3 bases and at J to 2 bases, leaving 7 bases not matched to a gene. Here the CDR3 DNA reads TGTGCCAGTAGTATGATCTTACTAGCGGGGGACACAGATACGCAGTATCTT. This gives the protein CASSMILLAGDTDTQYL.

This clonotype was counted between two and nine times. This rearrangement joins TRBV20-1 to TRBJ2-7; TRBD1 agrees at 9 bases. Trimming removed 5 bases from V and 2 bases from J; junction bases left unmatched: 7. The V gene's germline CDR1 is DFQATT and CDR2 SNEGSKA (reference sequence). The CDR3 has 14 amino acids. DNA of the CDR3: TGCAGTGCTGAGACGACAGGGGGACCCTACGAGCAGTACTTC. As protein: CSAETTGGPYEQYF.

This clonotype was seen ten or more times. The gene calls are TRBV20-1 and TRBJ2-4, with D unresolved. In germline, CDR1 is DFQATT, CDR2 SNEGSKA (reference sequence). Trimming removed 1 base at V and 4 bases at J, with 8 bases between. The CDR3 is 13 amino acids. This CDR3 is CSARAPTKNIQYF. The DNA for the CDR3 is TGCAGTGCTAGAGCCCCGACTAAAAACATTCAGTACTTC.

This clonotype came up a few times. The rearrangement links TRBV11-2 to TRBJ1-6, with D hard to call. The germline CDR1 and CDR2 sequences are SGHAT and FQNNGV. V lost 5 bases, J lost 3 bases, and 14 bases lay in between. The CDR3 consists of 16 residues. This chain's CDR3 is CASSLETLNYNSPLHF. The DNA of the CDR3 is TGTGCCAGCAGCCTTGAGACGCTTAACTATAATTCACCCCTCCACTTT.

Concerning this clonotype itself: Given the absence of the conserved phenylalanine or tryptophan at the CDR3 end, a read error is likely. The rearrangement joins TRBV4-2 to TRBJ1-1; D is unresolved. The CDR3 is 13 amino acids. V lost 0 bases to trimming and J lost 7 bases, with 9 bases between them. CDR1 and CDR2 (germline): LGHNA, YNFKEQ. Here the CDR3 DNA reads TGTGCCAGCAGCCAAGATGCGACCGATGAAGCTTTCTTA. It encodes CASSQDATDEAFL.

This clonotype was seen ten or more times. This chain connects TRBV13 to TRBJ2-3; D is uncertain. The ends were cut back, 5 bases at V and 2 bases at J, with 17 bases in the middle. CDR3 length equals 16 residues. The germline V gene encodes CDR1 PRHDT and CDR2 FYEKMQ (reference sequence). In DNA form, the CDR3 reads TGTGCCAGCAGCCTGGTTGGAGACCGCCACACAGATACGCAGTATTTT. Translated, it gives CASSLVGDRHTDTQYF. The variable domain in full, completed from reference TRBV13 and TRBJ2-3, reads AAGVIQSPRHLIKEKRETATLKCYPIPRHDTVYWYQQGPGQDPQFLISFYEKMQSDKGSIPDRFSAQQFSDYHSELNMSSLELGDSALYFCASSLVGDRHTDTQYFGPGTRLTVL.

This clonotype was detected ten times or more. V usage is TRBV12-3 or TRBV12-4 and J usage is TRBJ2-3; possibly TRBD1 for D (5 bases). Trimming removed 4 bases at V and 1 base at J, with 9 bases between. CDR3 length: 14 residues. As DNA, the CDR3 is TGTGCCAGCAGTTCGACAGTGGGCACAGATACGCAGTATTTT. Its translation is CASSSTVGTDTQYF.

The V gene is TRBV6-2 or TRBV6-3, the J gene TRBJ2-3, with TRBD2 matching 10 bases. Germline V gene lookup returns CDR1 MNHEY and CDR2 SVGEGT. V dropped 0 bases and J dropped 4; count of bases not matched to a gene: 7. The CDR3 extends over 17 amino acids. CDR3 nucleotide sequence: TGTGCCAGCAGTTACTCGCCAGCGGGGGGGCCGCCAGATACGCAGTATTTT. This translates into CASSYSPAGGPPDTQYF.

As concerns this clonotype: The DNA is omitted, as the CDR3 cannot be located on it reliably, and the CDR3 follows TCRdb's listing. The chain joins TRBV10-3 to TRBJ2-2. The CDR3 is 12 residues long, ends included. Per germline, CDR1 ENHRY and CDR2 SYGVKD. The CDR3 is CAITHLPGSCFF.

This clonotype was picked up many times. The rearrangement joins TRBV6-5 to TRBJ2-7, with a weak D call TRBD1 (6 bases). Germline values: CDR1 MNHEY, CDR2 SVGAGI. This CDR3 has 14 amino acids. Deletions cut 4 bases from V and 2 bases from J, with 12 bases between. DNA of the CDR3: TGTGCCAGCAGTTCCCGCCAGGGGACCTACGAGCAGTACTTC. Translation: CASSSRQGTYEQYF.

This rearrangement joins TRBV20-1 to TRBJ2-7, with 10 nucleotides matching TRBD1. This CDR3 is built from 15 residues. Germline trimming cut 2 bases from V and 4 bases from J; bases unmatched to any gene: 8. Germline V lookup: CDR1 DFQATT, CDR2 SNEGSKA (reference sequence). The CDR3 sequence: CSARWRTGGPYEQYF. The CDR3 coding sequence is TGCAGTGCTAGATGGCGGACAGGGGGTCCGTACGAGCAGTACTTC.

A note on this clonotype: A much larger clone sits a single nucleotide away, making a read error possible. The genes are TRBV12-3 or TRBV12-4 and TRBJ2-2, with TRBD1 as a possible D gene (6 bases). This CDR3 is built from 14 residues. The CDR3 sequence is CASSRDKNTGEQFF. DNA for the CDR3: TGTGCCAGCAGCCGGGACAAGAACACCGGGGAGCAGTTTTTT.

J is TRBJ2-7 and V is TRBV5-1, with D possibly matching TRBD2 (6 bases). V lost 4 bases, J lost 0 bases, and 17 bases lay in between. CDR1 is SGHRS, CDR2 YFSETQ, per germline. The length of the CDR3 is 16 residues. The CDR3 sequence: CASSVALGRDSYEQYF. The CDR3 DNA sequence: TGCGCCAGCAGCGTAGCCTTAGGGCGGGACTCCTACGAGCAGTACTTC.

This clonotype was recorded a few times. The chain employs TRBV2 and TRBJ1-2, with D hard to call. The germline CDR1 and CDR2 sequences are SNHLY and FYNNEI. The CDR3 spans 12 residues. For the CDR3, the DNA is TGTGCTTGGTCAGAGCGGAGCTATGGCTACACCTTC. This sequence encodes CAWSERSYGYTF.

The rearrangement links TRBV7-9 to TRBJ2-7; either TRBD1 or TRBD2 may supply D (7 bases each). The length of the CDR3 is 16 residues. Germline V gene sequence: CDR1 SEHNR, CDR2 FQNEAQ (reference sequence). Trimming took off 0 bases at V and 1 base at J, with 13 bases between the two ends. CDR3 sequence (DNA): TGTGCCAGCAGCTTAGCGGGGGGGGACAGTTCCTACGAGCAGTACTTC. The encoded protein is CASSLAGGDSSYEQYF.

This clonotype was observed many times. This sequence joins TRBV6-1 and TRBJ1-1, with TRBD1 matching 9 bases. CDR1 is MNHNS, CDR2 SASEGT, per germline. The CDR3 covers 14 residues. V was clipped by 5 bases and J by 0 bases; unmatched bases: 1. The DNA for the CDR3 is TGTGCCAGCAGTCACAGGGGGCTGAACACTGAAGCTTTCTTT. Its protein product is CASSHRGLNTEAFF.

The chain carries TRBV11-1 and TRBJ2-5, with unresolved D. This CDR3 has 13 amino acids. Germline V CDR1 and CDR2: SGHAT, FQDESV (reference sequence). Trimming removed 5 bases at V and 6 bases at J, with 13 bases between. In nucleotides, the CDR3 is TGTGCCAGCAGCCCGACTCTAGGGAAGACCCAGTACTTC. Amino acids: CASSPTLGKTQYF.

With regard to this clonotype: The final CDR3 position lacks the conserved phenylalanine or tryptophan, pointing to a likely read error. The chain combines TRBV12-3 or TRBV12-4 with TRBJ2-1; 11 bases agree with TRBD1. J lost 8 bases, V lost 3 bases, and 6 bases had no gene match. This CDR3 spans 15 amino acids. The CDR3 nucleotides read TGTGCCAGCAGTTTCGGACAGGGGGCTGGGTATGAGCAGTTCTGC. This translates into CASSFGQGAGYEQFC.

V is TRBV4-3 and J is TRBJ2-7; 13 bases map to TRBD2. The V segment lost 3 bases and the J segment 6 bases; nucleotides outside the gene matches: 5. The CDR3 loop spans 15 amino acids. CDR1 is LGHNA, CDR2 YSLEER, per germline. The CDR3 here is CASSHWTSGSCEQYF. The CDR3 nucleotides read TGCGCCAGCAGCCACTGGACTAGCGGGAGTTGCGAGCAGTACTTC.

The chain uses TRBV28 and TRBJ2-1; possibly TRBD1 for D (6 bases). Trimming removed 7 bases at V and 2 bases at J, with 15 bases between. Per germline, CDR1 MDHEN and CDR2 SYDVKM. The CDR3 spans 15 residues. The CDR3: CASTLGQSPYNEQFF. CDR3 bases: TGTGCCAGCACCCTGGGACAAAGCCCCTACAATGAGCAGTTCTTC.